The 25 T cell receptor beta chains below all came from one sample that was sequenced in a study of identifying expanded T cells in peripheral blood (dated by TCRdb to the late 2010s). The method was the immunoSEQ multiplex PCR assay. TCRdb obtained this table from immuneACCESS and retained in-frame rearrangements with V and J assigned. These tables miss some clones; where compared with another copy, unresolved V genes account for less than half of the shortfall, and the remainder is unexplained. This sample is represented by some 78,000 clones; 88% of them were singletons. The ten largest clones represent under 20% of the sample. Sequenced input: blood. The receptor source for this set is a person aged 18-70 years in good health.

This clone came up a few times. The rearrangement links TRBV6-1 to TRBJ1-5; maybe TRBD1 (5 bases). This CDR3 comprises 13 residues. V was pared by 0 bases and J by 6 bases, with 6 bases between. Looked up from germline, CDR1 is MNHNS and CDR2 is SASEGT. As DNA, the CDR3 is TGTGCCAGCAGTGAAGCCAGGGTTCAGCCCCAGCATTTT. Its translation is CASSEARVQPQHF.

This clone was observed a single time. The rearrangement joins TRBV28 to TRBJ1-5; 9 bases are shared with TRBD1. CDR1 MDHEN and CDR2 SYDVKM come from the germline V gene. The V gene end was trimmed by 8 bases and the J gene end by 2 bases; junction bases not matched to a gene: 7. The CDR3 is made up of 15 amino acids. CDR3 amino acids: CASQRQGVGNQPQHF. CDR3 DNA: TGTGCCAGCCAAAGACAGGGGGTAGGCAATCAGCCCCAGCATTTT.

The chain uses TRBV2 and TRBJ1-2, with 10 bases fitting TRBD1. Looked up from germline, CDR1 is SNHLY and CDR2 is FYNNEI. This CDR3 has 14 amino acids. Germline trimming cut 6 bases from V and 9 bases from J; bases unmatched to any gene: 10. This chain's CDR3 is CASSPGQGISRYTF. The CDR3 DNA follows: TGTGCCAGCAGCCCGGGACAGGGGATTTCTCGCTACACCTTC.

V usage is TRBV11-2 and J usage is TRBJ2-7; TRBD2 agrees at 12 bases. CDR1 is SGHAT, CDR2 FQNNGV, per germline. The CDR3 totals 13 residues. Losses at the gene ends were 6 bases for V and 5 bases for J; bases not matched to a gene: 2. This CDR3 reads CASRLAGGNEQYF. The CDR3 DNA sequence: TGTGCCAGCAGACTAGCGGGGGGAAACGAGCAGTACTTC.

This chain connects TRBV29-1 to TRBJ2-5; no definite D call. The CDR3 covers 13 residues. Germline-derived CDR1 and CDR2 are SQVTM and ANQGSEA. V was cut by 7 bases and J by 5 bases, with 17 bases left in between. The CDR3 loop is CSARITVWETQYF. As DNA, the CDR3 is TGCAGCGCGAGGATTACAGTTTGGGAGACCCAGTACTTC.

The chain uses TRBV7-9 and TRBJ2-7; 10 nucleotides match TRBD1. The CDR3 is 14 residues long. V was clipped by 8 bases and J by 9 bases; unmatched bases: 13. Germline CDR1 and CDR2: SEHNR and FQNEAQ (reference sequence). CDR3 nucleotide sequence: TGTGCCAGCGATCCGGGACAGGGGTCGTCGGGGCAGTACTTC. This gives the protein CASDPGQGSSGQYF.

The V and J genes are TRBV2 and TRBJ1-4; TRBD1 matches at 8 bases. Germline V CDR1 and CDR2: SNHLY, FYNNEI. V gave up 3 bases and J gave up 0 bases; unmatched junction bases: 3. The CDR3 has 16 residues. This chain's CDR3 is CASSDRGPTTNEKLFF. CDR3 sequence (DNA): TGTGCCAGCAGTGACAGGGGGCCAACAACTAATGAAAAACTGTTTTTT.

V usage is TRBV5-1 and J usage is TRBJ2-5, with 9 bases lining up with TRBD2. There are 17 residues in the CDR3. Per the germline V gene, CDR1 is SGHRS and CDR2 is YFSETQ. The J segment lost 5 bases and the V segment lost 7 bases, leaving 18 bases of the junction unmatched. Here the CDR3 reads CASARRRAGGPGETQYF. The CDR3 nucleotides are TGCGCCAGCGCCCGCCGACGGGCGGGGGGGCCAGGGGAGACCCAGTACTTC. Using reference TRBV5-1 and TRBJ2-5 for the parts outside the CDR3, the full variable domain is KAGVTQTPRYLIKTRGQQVTLSCSPISGHRSVSWYQQTPGQGLQFLFEYFSETQRNKGNFPGRFSGRQFSNSRSEMNVSTLELGDSALYLCASARRRAGGPGETQYFGPGTRLLVL.

V gene TRBV9 combines with J gene TRBJ1-2, with TRBD1 matching 9 bases. V shed 0 bases and J 5 bases; nucleotides not matched to a gene: 11. Per the germline V gene, CDR1 is SGDLS and CDR2 is YYNGEE. This CDR3 is 17 amino acids long. In nucleotides, the CDR3 is TGTGCCAGCAGCGTAGAGGGACAGGGAGGGGGTGCATATGGCTACACCTTC. Translation: CASSVEGQGGGAYGYTF.

V usage is TRBV7-2 and J usage is TRBJ2-5; D remains unclear. Per germline, CDR1 SGHTA and CDR2 FQGNSA. The CDR3 runs to 13 residues. V was cut by 1 base and J by 8 bases, with 11 bases left in between. DNA of the CDR3: TGTGCCAGCAGCTTAGTCGTGACTGCTACCCAGTACTTC. It is translated as CASSLVVTATQYF.

This sequence joins TRBV27 and TRBJ2-7; TRBD1 matches at 7 bases. V dropped 2 bases and J dropped 1; count of bases not matched to a gene: 8. This CDR3 is built from 16 residues. Germline V gene sequence: CDR1 MNHEY, CDR2 SMNVEV (reference sequence). Written as DNA, the CDR3 is TGTGCCAGCAGTTTAAGAGGGGGCGTCAGGTCCTACGAGCAGTACTTC. This encodes CASSLRGGVRSYEQYF.

The chain couples TRBV11-2 to TRBJ1-4, with TRBD1 identical over 7 bases. Germline V gene sequence: CDR1 SGHAT, CDR2 FQNNGV. Trimming cost V 5 bases and J 4 bases; bases outside gene matches: 13. The CDR3 has 17 residues. This chain's CDR3 is CASSPGTRQGINEKLFF. The CDR3 DNA reads as TGTGCCAGCAGCCCGGGAACCCGACAGGGTATTAATGAAAAACTGTTTTTT.

This chain joins TRBV28 and TRBJ1-2; D is uncertain. Looked up from germline, CDR1 is MDHEN and CDR2 is SYDVKM. CDR3 size: 12 residues. With 6 bases removed from V and 5 bases from J, the gap between germline ends came to 10 bases. CDR3 bases: TGTGCCAGCAGACCGGGAGGGTATGGCTACACCTTC. The encoded protein is CASRPGGYGYTF.

The gene calls are TRBV28 and TRBJ1-2; possibly TRBD1 for D (5 bases). This CDR3 contains 13 residues. V lost 6 bases and J lost 4, with 12 bases in between. CDR1 and CDR2 (germline): MDHEN, SYDVKM. The CDR3 sequence is CASSPGGGYGYTF. CDR3 DNA sequence: TGTGCCAGCAGCCCAGGCGGGGGCTATGGCTACACCTTC.

The gene calls are TRBV7-2 and TRBJ1-1; TRBD1 matches 9 bases. Trimming cost V 3 bases and J 1 base; bases outside gene matches: 3. Germline values: CDR1 SGHTA, CDR2 FQGNSA. The CDR3 is 15 residues long. The CDR3 region has the DNA TGTGCCAGCAGCTTGGACAGGGGAGGGAACACTGAAGCTTTCTTT. It is translated as CASSLDRGGNTEAFF.

The V and J genes are TRBV7-2 and TRBJ2-7; the D call may be TRBD1 or TRBD2 (5 bases each). CDR3 length equals 11 residues. Germline V CDR1 and CDR2: SGHTA, FQGNSA. The germline V and J ends were trimmed by 4 bases and 7 bases, with 8 bases remaining between them. The CDR3 sequence: CASSSWGEQYF. CDR3 nucleotide sequence: TGTGCCAGCAGCTCCTGGGGGGAGCAGTACTTC.

The chain is built from TRBV6-1 and TRBJ1-5; possibly TRBD1 for D (5 bases). Germline CDR1 is MNHNS and CDR2 is SASEGT. This CDR3 is 14 amino acids long. Trimming took off 3 bases at V and 6 bases at J, with 12 bases between the two ends. CDR3 sequence (DNA): TGTGCCAGCAGTGATCAGCAGGGAGGTCAGCCCCAGCATTTT. This sequence encodes CASSDQQGGQPQHF.

This rearrangement joins TRBV27 to TRBJ1-1; D gene unclear. Germline loops: CDR1 MNHEY, CDR2 SMNVEV (reference sequence). The CDR3 totals 9 residues. Trimming left V 9 bases short and J 7 bases short, with 6 bases between. The CDR3: CARKNEAFF. DNA of the CDR3: TGTGCCAGGAAGAATGAAGCTTTCTTT.

The chain links TRBV7-2 to TRBJ1-2, with D possibly TRBD1 on 5 matching bases. Germline-derived CDR1 and CDR2 are SGHTA and FQGNSA. V lost 1 base and J lost 8, with 11 bases in between. The CDR3 sequence is 13 residues long. As DNA, the CDR3 is TGTGCCAGCAGCTTAGAGGACAATGGGGGCTACACCTTC. Residues: CASSLEDNGGYTF.

The chain uses TRBV30 and TRBJ2-3; D ambiguous. The V gene's germline CDR1 is GTSNPN and CDR2 SVGIG (reference sequence). This CDR3 has 14 residues. Trimming stripped 0 bases from V and 1 base from J, with 8 bases between. CDR3: CAWSVHEGTDTQYF. The CDR3 nucleotides are TGTGCCTGGAGTGTACATGAGGGCACAGATACGCAGTATTTT. The full variable domain, its missing parts supplied by reference TRBV30 and TRBJ2-3, is SQTIHQWPATLVQPVGSPLSLECTVEGTSNPNLYWYRQAAGRGLQLLFYSVGIGQISSEVPQNLSASRPQDRQFILSSKKLLLSDSGFYLCAWSVHEGTDTQYFGPGTRLTVL.

This chain connects TRBV29-1 to TRBJ1-4, with a tentative D call TRBD1 (6 bases). From germline, CDR1 is SQVTM and CDR2 ANQGSEA. Trimming took off 4 bases at V and 7 bases at J, with 13 bases between the two ends. The CDR3 length is 13 residues. The CDR3 protein is CSVGLGGGEKLFF. The CDR3 DNA reads TGCAGCGTTGGATTGGGGGGCGGTGAAAAACTGTTTTTT. Full variable domain (outside the CDR3, taken from reference TRBV29-1 and TRBJ1-4): SAVISQKPSRDICQRGTSLTIQCQVDSQVTMMFWYRQQPGQSLTLIATANQGSEATYESGFVIDKFPISRPNLTFSTLTVSNMSPEDSSIYLCSVGLGGGEKLFFGSGTQLSVL.

This chain joins TRBV27 and TRBJ1-6, with TRBD1 as a possible D gene (5 bases). The ends were cut back, 2 bases at V and 7 bases at J, with 21 bases in the middle. The V gene's germline CDR1 is MNHEY and CDR2 SMNVEV (reference sequence). The CDR3 contains 18 residues. The CDR3 nucleotides are TGTGCCAGCAGTTTAGTCCTCCCGGGGACTACGAGGAATTCACCCCTCCACTTT. This encodes CASSLVLPGTTRNSPLHF.

The chain is built from TRBV6-1 and TRBJ1-2, with D perhaps TRBD1 (6 bases). The ends were cut back, 6 bases at V and 7 bases at J, with 18 bases in the middle. Germline CDR1 reads MNHNS; CDR2 reads SASEGT. CDR3 size: 14 residues. As DNA, the CDR3 is TGTGCCAGCAGCGGCCGGTACAGGGATCGTGGCTACACCTTC. Protein product: CASSGRYRDRGYTF.

This chain links TRBV19 with TRBJ1-3, with D uncertain. The V end was cut by 6 bases, the J end by 0 bases, with 15 bases between. This CDR3 spans 16 amino acids. Germline V gene sequence: CDR1 LNHDA, CDR2 SQIVND (reference sequence). The CDR3 region has the DNA TGTGCCAGTAGCGCGGGCAGGCCCCCCTCTGGAAACACCATATATTTT. As protein: CASSAGRPPSGNTIYF.

V is TRBV5-8 and J is TRBJ2-7; 7 nucleotides match TRBD1. CDR3 size: 13 residues. V dropped 4 bases and J dropped 4; count of bases not matched to a gene: 5. From germline, CDR1 is SGHTS and CDR2 YDEGEE. CDR3 DNA: TGTGCCAGCAGCATACAGGGGTTTTACGAGCAGTACTTC. Translating it yields CASSIQGFYEQYF.